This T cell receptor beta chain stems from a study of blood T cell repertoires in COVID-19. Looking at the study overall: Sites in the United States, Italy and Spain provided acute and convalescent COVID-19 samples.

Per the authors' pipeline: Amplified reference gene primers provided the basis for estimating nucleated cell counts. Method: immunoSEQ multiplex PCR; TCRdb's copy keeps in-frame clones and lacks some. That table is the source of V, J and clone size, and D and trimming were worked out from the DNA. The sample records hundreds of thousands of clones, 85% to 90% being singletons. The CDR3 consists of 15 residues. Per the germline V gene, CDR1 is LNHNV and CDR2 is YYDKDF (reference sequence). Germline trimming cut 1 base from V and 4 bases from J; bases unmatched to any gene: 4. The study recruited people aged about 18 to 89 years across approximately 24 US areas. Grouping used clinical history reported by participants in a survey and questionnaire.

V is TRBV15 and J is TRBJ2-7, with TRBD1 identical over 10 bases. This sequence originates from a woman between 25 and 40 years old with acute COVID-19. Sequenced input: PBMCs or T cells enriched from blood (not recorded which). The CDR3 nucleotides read TGTGCCACCAGCAGAGCGGGGACAGGGGCTTACGAGCAGTACTTC. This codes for CATSRAGTGAYEQYF.